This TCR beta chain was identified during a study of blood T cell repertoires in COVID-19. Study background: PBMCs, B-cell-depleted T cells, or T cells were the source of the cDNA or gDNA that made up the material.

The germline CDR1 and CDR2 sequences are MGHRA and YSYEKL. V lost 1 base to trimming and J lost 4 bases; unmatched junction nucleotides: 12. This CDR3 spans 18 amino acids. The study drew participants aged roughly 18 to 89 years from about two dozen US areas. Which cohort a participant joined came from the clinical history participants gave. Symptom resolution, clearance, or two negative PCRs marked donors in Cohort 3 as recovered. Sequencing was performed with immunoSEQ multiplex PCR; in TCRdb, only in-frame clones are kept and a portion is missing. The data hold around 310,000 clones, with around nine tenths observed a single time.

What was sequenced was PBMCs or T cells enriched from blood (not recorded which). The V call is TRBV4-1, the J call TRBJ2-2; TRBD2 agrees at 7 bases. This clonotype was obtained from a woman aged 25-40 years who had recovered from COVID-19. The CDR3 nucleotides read TGCGCCAGCAGCCAAGGTCCGATGCGGGAGCTTATCACCGGGGAGCTGTTTTTT. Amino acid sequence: CASSQGPMRELITGELFF.